This passage covers 15 T cell receptor beta chains from one sample sequenced in a study of shared clonotypes between healthy human individuals (dated by TCRdb to 2020 to 2021). Libraries were built with the immunoSEQ multiplex PCR assay. As stored in TCRdb, this immuneACCESS dataset retains in-frame rearrangements with V and J assigned. A fraction of the clones does not appear; measured against another copy, unresolved V genes explain less than half of the discrepancy, and the remainder lacks a known reason. The sample has more than 1,200,000 clones on record, around 98.5% of them singletons. Approximately 0.38% of the sample belongs to the ten largest clones. The specimen sequenced was naive CD4+ T cells sorted from blood. The cell subset or site label corresponds to: CD45RA+ positively selected. All receptors derive from a man aged 25-45 years in good health.

In this sample, this clone turned up once. The chain has TRBV5-1 and TRBJ2-7, with D possibly matching TRBD2 (6 bases). Germline V lookup: CDR1 SGHRS, CDR2 YFSETQ. V lost 2 bases, J lost 12 bases, and 15 bases lay in between. This CDR3 is built from 12 residues. The CDR3 DNA reads TGCGCCAGCAGCTTCTTGGGCGGGATTGGGTACTTC. Protein: CASSFLGGIGYF.

This chain connects TRBV28 to TRBJ1-5, with a weak D call TRBD1 (5 bases). Germline V CDR1 and CDR2: MDHEN, SYDVKM. V was pared by 2 bases and J by 3 bases, with 14 bases between. The CDR3 has 16 amino acids. CDR3 protein: CASSLRGGAFNQPQHF. The CDR3 DNA reads as TGTGCCAGCAGTTTAAGAGGAGGGGCGTTCAATCAGCCCCAGCATTTT.

This clone was seen once. V usage is TRBV2 and J usage is TRBJ1-4, with D maybe TRBD1 (5 bases). Germline CDR1 reads SNHLY; CDR2 reads FYNNEI. V lost 4 bases, J lost 5 bases, and 17 bases lay in between. CDR3 length: 16 residues. CDR3 residues: CASSGGIGSHNEKLFF. The CDR3 nucleotides read TGTGCCAGCAGTGGGGGGATTGGCAGCCACAATGAAAAACTGTTTTTT. The complete variable domain, with remaining parts taken from reference TRBV2 and TRBJ1-4, reads EPEVTQTPSHQVTQMGQEVILRCVPISNHLYFYWYRQILGQKVEFLVSFYNNEISEKSEIFDDQFSVERPDGSNFTLKIRSTKLEDSAMYFCASSGGIGSHNEKLFFGSGTQLSVL.

This chain joins TRBV5-1 and TRBJ2-3; weak D call: TRBD2 (6 bases). The CDR3 sequence is 16 residues long. The germline V gene has CDR1 SGHRS and CDR2 YFSETQ. With 0 bases removed from V and 1 base from J, the gap between germline ends came to 12 bases. CDR3 DNA sequence: TGCGCCAGCAGCTTGGATCTGCCTAGCGGCACAGATACGCAGTATTTT. Protein: CASSLDLPSGTDTQYF.

The gene calls are TRBV7-2 and TRBJ2-3, with no clear D. V lost 5 bases, J lost 2 bases, and 20 bases lay in between. CDR3 length: 17 amino acids. Germline V gene sequence: CDR1 SGHTA, CDR2 FQGNSA. CDR3 sequence reads: CASSEEKAVFNTDTQYF. Written as DNA, the CDR3 is TGTGCCAGCAGCGAGGAAAAGGCGGTTTTTAACACAGATACGCAGTATTTT.

This chain uses TRBV9 with TRBJ2-3; 8 bases are shared with TRBD1. The CDR3 length is 16 residues. Trimming removed 5 bases from V and 6 bases from J; junction bases left unmatched: 14. The germline CDR1 and CDR2 sequences are SGDLS and YYNGEE. The CDR3 nucleotides are TGTGCCAGCAGTTTTCGGCCGAGACAGGGGACGGATACGCAGTATTTT. This codes for CASSFRPRQGTDTQYF.

The chain combines TRBV7-9 with TRBJ2-2, with 7 bases that match TRBD2. The ends lost 5 bases at V and 1 base at J; junction bases unmatched: 7. The germline V gene encodes CDR1 SEHNR and CDR2 FQNEAQ (reference sequence). The CDR3 contains 16 residues. The CDR3 region has the DNA TGTGCCAGCAGCCCGTTGACTAGCCTGAACACCGGGGAGCTGTTTTTT. Residues: CASSPLTSLNTGELFF.

The J gene is TRBJ2-2, the V gene TRBV6-1; D call uncertain. The CDR3 has 15 residues. CDR1 and CDR2 from the germline V gene are MNHNS and SASEGT. The ends were cut back, 4 bases at V and 0 bases at J, with 9 bases in the middle. The CDR3 spells CASSAESSNTGELFF. As DNA, the CDR3 is TGTGCCAGCAGTGCGGAGTCCTCGAACACCGGGGAGCTGTTTTTT.

In this sample, this clone turned up once. The same CDR3 also results from other DNA sequences found in this sample. The chain links TRBV9 to TRBJ2-7; D is uncertain. Germline V gives CDR1 SGDLS, CDR2 YYNGEE. Deletions cut 0 bases from V and 2 bases from J, with 6 bases between. The CDR3 consists of 13 residues. The CDR3 nucleotides are TGTGCCAGCAGCGTAGGCCTAACCTACGAGCAGTACTTC. Its protein is CASSVGLTYEQYF.

The rearrangement links TRBV5-1 to TRBJ2-7; tentatively, D is TRBD1 (6 bases). Trimming took off 4 bases at V and 2 bases at J, with 13 bases between the two ends. Germline CDR1 is SGHRS and CDR2 is YFSETQ. CDR3 length equals 14 residues. CDR3 in amino acids: CASSLGDTPYEQYF. The DNA for the CDR3 is TGCGCCAGCAGCCTGGGGGACACTCCCTACGAGCAGTACTTC.

The chain carries TRBV11-2 and TRBJ2-2; D tentatively reads TRBD1 or TRBD2 (5 bases each). V lost 3 bases, J lost 6 bases, and 23 bases lay in between. Per the germline V gene, CDR1 is SGHAT and CDR2 is FQNNGV. The CDR3 runs to 18 residues. This CDR3 reads CASSLGPWEGSVAGELFF. The CDR3 bases are TGTGCCAGCAGCTTGGGACCTTGGGAAGGGTCGGTCGCCGGGGAGCTGTTTTTT.

CDR3 residues: CASSIRASPNQPQHF. CDR3 DNA: TGTGCCAGTAGTATACGGGCCAGCCCCAATCAGCCCCAGCATTTT. The chain combines TRBV19 with TRBJ1-5; D is undetermined. Germline lookup yields CDR1 LNHDA and CDR2 SQIVND (reference sequence). The CDR3 runs to 15 residues. V was clipped by 2 bases and J by 3 bases, with 11 bases between them. The whole variable domain, remainder taken from reference TRBV19 and TRBJ1-5, is DGGITQSPKYLFRKEGQNVTLSCEQNLNHDAMYWYRQDPGQGLRLIYYSQIVNDFQKGDIAEGYSVSREKKESFPLTVTSAQKNPTAFYLCASSIRASPNQPQHFGDGTRLSIL.

The chain combines TRBV28 with TRBJ2-5; D unresolved. This CDR3 is 14 amino acids long. V lost 7 bases and J 5 bases, leaving 17 bases between the germline ends. The V gene's germline CDR1 is MDHEN and CDR2 SYDVKM. CDR3 residues: CASKGSIGGETQYF. The DNA of the CDR3 is TGTGCCAGCAAAGGGTCCATTGGTGGGGAGACCCAGTACTTC.

Only one count was recorded for this clone. V usage is TRBV27 and J usage is TRBJ1-2; D perhaps matches TRBD1 (6 bases). The CDR3 runs 14 residues. V lost 0 bases, J lost 4 bases, and 9 bases lay in between. Germline V gene sequence: CDR1 MNHEY, CDR2 SMNVEV (reference sequence). Here the CDR3 DNA reads TGTGCCAGCAGTTTATCGATAGGGGGCTATGGCTACACCTTC. Protein: CASSLSIGGYGYTF.

This chain uses TRBV5-1 with TRBJ2-3, with D perhaps being TRBD1 or TRBD2 (5 bases each). This CDR3 spans 15 amino acids. Trimming cost V 1 base and J 1 base, with 10 bases left between them. CDR1 is SGHRS, CDR2 YFSETQ, per germline. The CDR3 is CASSLIGTGTDTQYF. CDR3 DNA: TGCGCCAGCAGCTTGATAGGGACGGGCACAGATACGCAGTATTTT. Full variable domain (remainder filled in from reference TRBV5-1 and TRBJ2-3): KAGVTQTPRYLIKTRGQQVTLSCSPISGHRSVSWYQQTPGQGLQFLFEYFSETQRNKGNFPGRFSGRQFSNSRSEMNVSTLELGDSALYLCASSLIGTGTDTQYFGPGTRLTVL.